The 2 T cell receptor beta chains in this list originate from one sample, sequenced in a study of T cell repertoires in cytomegalovirus infection. Their specific antigens are unknown. TCRdb reprocessed the reads via MiXCR and lists one record per CDR3 protein. The table has roughly 920,000 distinct CDR3 sequences, 30% to 40% seen once; the top ten hold 10% to 15%. The specimen comprised cultured CD8+ T cells from PBMCs, sampled from culture after CMV antigen stimulation. Receptors were obtained from a human donor in good health (CMV status not recorded). Some clones in this sample may be carry-over from other donors' samples.

The chain carries TRBV5-6 and TRBJ2-1; the D gene could be TRBD1 or TRBD2 (5 bases each). The germline gives CDR1 SGHDT, CDR2 YYEEEE. Trimming took 4 bases from V and 8 from J, leaving 16 bases between them. The CDR3 is 14 amino acids. The CDR3 protein is CASSGGRPVDEQFF. For the CDR3, the DNA is TGTGCCAGCAGCGGGGGACGGCCTGTCGATGAGCAGTTCTTC. Variable domain in full (rest from reference TRBV5-6 and TRBJ2-1): DAGVTQSPTHLIKTRGQQVTLRCSPKSGHDTVSWYQQALGQGPQFIFQYYEEEERQRGNFPDRFSGHQFPNYSSELNVNALLLGDSALYLCASSGGRPVDEQFFGPGTRLTVL.

This clonotype was recorded at least ten times. The chain has TRBV7-9 and TRBJ2-3; possibly TRBD2 for D (7 bases). The CDR3 contains 16 residues. The V end was cut by 5 bases, the J end by 3 bases, with 18 bases between. Germline V gives CDR1 SEHNR, CDR2 FQNEAQ (reference sequence). CDR3 region: CASSPPWGGQTDTQYF. The CDR3 DNA reads as TGTGCCAGCAGCCCACCGTGGGGGGGCCAAACAGATACGCAGTATTTT.